This T cell receptor beta chain was sequenced for a study of blood T cell repertoires in COVID-19. Germline V CDR1 and CDR2: SEHNR, FQNEAQ (reference sequence). This CDR3 has 14 amino acids. V was trimmed by 5 bases and J by 0 bases, leaving 8 bases between them. Assay: immunoSEQ multiplex PCR; the TCRdb copy retains only in-frame clones and omits some. Seen here are approximately 150,000 clones, approximately 90% observed once, and the top ten hold around 18%. The sample taken for sequencing was peripheral blood. This receptor was obtained from a man aged 50 to 59 with active or convalescent COVID-19. The chain recombines TRBV7-9 with TRBJ1-5; D call uncertain. Here the CDR3 reads CASSPQISNQPQHF. Here the CDR3 DNA reads TGTGCCAGCAGCCCGCAGATTAGCAATCAGCCCCAGCATTTT.